The T cell receptor beta chain described here comes from a study of cytomegalovirus exposure and HLA in healthy donors. About the study: From donors who were HLA-typed, an early data release held approximately 84 million unique TCRs.

As regards this clone: Its specificity is not known.

Study results and limitations: Highly shared variants forming one cluster were likely a sequencing artifact. Later on, an analysis found that several of the most significant clusters appeared to be linked to common viral pathogens, which included parvovirus B19.

Those who donated were healthy bone marrow donors. PCR amplification relied on 60 Vbeta primers (plus 13 Jbeta primers). The method was immunoSEQ multiplex PCR; TCRdb's version includes in-frame clones alone and lacks a portion of them. The table lists fewer than 200,000 clones, about 90% of them singletons, with roughly 0.24% in the top ten. This sequence was found in a girl under two years old in good health and CMV-seronegative. Sequencing was done on a sample of PBMCs.

The CDR3 loop reads CASSLDSRARAGELFF. In DNA, the CDR3 is TGCGCCAGCAGCTTGGATTCCAGGGCAAGAGCCGGGGAGCTGTTTTTT. The chain combines TRBV5-1 with TRBJ2-2; TRBD1 is a possible D gene (5 bases). The ends were cut back, 0 bases at V and 6 bases at J, with 15 bases in the middle. In germline, CDR1 is SGHRS, CDR2 YFSETQ. This CDR3 has 16 residues.